Here is one T cell receptor beta chain with its context. This clone showed up just a few times. Its binding antigen is unknown. One base away there is no much larger clone; base qualities are not given. The sample originates from a study of cytomegalovirus exposure and HLA in healthy donors (dated by TCRdb to 2016 to 2017). About the full investigation: According to a later analysis, one platform produced both the 100 to 150 validation repertoires and the roughly 640 repertoires of the first cohort. The study aimed to test whether signatures of past pathogen exposure could be identified by cataloging public T cell receptors. A separate validation cohort of about 110 different subjects was used in addition to the roughly 700-subject first cohort. To predict cytomegalovirus infection status, the study combined high-throughput TCR immunosequencing, statistical association of individual TCRs with disease status, and machine learning. The paper's findings and limits, for the study overall: In the study, 164 TCR beta chains were listed as associated with cytomegalovirus. A later analysis found that TCRs clustered in the first cohort also tended to co-occur in the 120 validation repertoires, with just under 95% of cluster scores above 0. In both the original and validation cohorts, the classifier was reported to diagnose cytomegalovirus status with high specificity and sensitivity. A few of the identified cytomegalovirus-associated TCR beta chains were confirmed in vitro to be specific for cytomegalovirus antigens. The authors suggested that the approach could potentially be generalized to other disease states and immunological phenotypes. Most TCR sequences were observed very rarely across donors, whereas some public TCRs were present in many individuals. A later analysis had no HLA typing for the validation cohort, so co-occurrence there was scored across all 130 or so repertoires.

The donors were included in the validation cohort of 120 subjects, a group kept apart from the roughly 690-subject first cohort. Taken from the germline V gene, the CDR1 and CDR2 loops are MGHRA and YSYEKL. The CDR3 runs 15 amino acids, cysteine and phenylalanine included. Just the 45-base CDR3 DNA is kept, in frame starting at base 1. V is cut by 3 bases and J by 0 bases, and the space between the germline ends is 10 bases. The library was obtained by the immunoSEQ multiplex PCR assay. The authors' analysis ran thus. To diagnose cytomegalovirus status from the catalog of TCR beta chain sequences, a statistical classification framework was built. TCRdb limited this immuneACCESS table to in-frame rearrangements with V and J called. A share of clones is missing; checked studies link under half to unresolved V genes, and the rest is unexplained. V and J calls and clone size are copied from that table; D and trimming were computed from the DNA. Here the sample has 200,000 to 300,000 clones; around 90% occur a single time. The leading ten clones occupy approximately 3% of the sample.

The chain couples TRBV4-1 to TRBJ2-3, with a tentative D gene TRBD2 over 6 matching bases. This TCR was recovered from a woman in her thirties in good health and CMV-seronegative. Material: PBMCs. The bases read TGCGCCAGCAGCCAGGGAGGCATTAGCACAGATACGCAGTATTTT. Translated, it gives CASSQGGISTDTQYF.